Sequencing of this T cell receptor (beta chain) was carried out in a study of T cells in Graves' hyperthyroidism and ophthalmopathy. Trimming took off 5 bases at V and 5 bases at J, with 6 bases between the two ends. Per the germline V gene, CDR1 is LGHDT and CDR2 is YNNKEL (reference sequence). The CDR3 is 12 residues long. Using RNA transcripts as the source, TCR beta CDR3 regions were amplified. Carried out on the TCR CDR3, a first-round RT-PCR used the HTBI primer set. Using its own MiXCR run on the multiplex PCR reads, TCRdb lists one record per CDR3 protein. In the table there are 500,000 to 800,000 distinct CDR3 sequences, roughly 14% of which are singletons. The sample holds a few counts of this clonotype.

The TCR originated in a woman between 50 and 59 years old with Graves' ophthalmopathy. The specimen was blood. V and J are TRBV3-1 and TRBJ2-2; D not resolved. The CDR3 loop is CASSYPTGELFF. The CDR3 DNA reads TGTGCCAGCAGCTACCCGACCGGGGAGCTGTTTTTT.